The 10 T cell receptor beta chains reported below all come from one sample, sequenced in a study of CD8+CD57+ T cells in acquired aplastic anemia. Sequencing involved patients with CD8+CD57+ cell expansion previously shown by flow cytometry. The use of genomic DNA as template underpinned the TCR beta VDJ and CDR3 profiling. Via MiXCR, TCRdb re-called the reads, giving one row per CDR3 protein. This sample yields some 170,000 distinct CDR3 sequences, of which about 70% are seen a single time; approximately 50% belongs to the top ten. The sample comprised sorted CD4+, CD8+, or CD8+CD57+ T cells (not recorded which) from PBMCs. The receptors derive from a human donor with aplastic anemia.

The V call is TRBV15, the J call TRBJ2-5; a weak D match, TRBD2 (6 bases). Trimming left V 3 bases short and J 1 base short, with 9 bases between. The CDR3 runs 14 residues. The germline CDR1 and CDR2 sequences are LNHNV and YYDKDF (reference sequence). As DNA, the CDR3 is TGTGCCACCAGCAGTCCCGGGGGCCAAGAGACCCAGTACTTC. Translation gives CATSSPGGQETQYF.

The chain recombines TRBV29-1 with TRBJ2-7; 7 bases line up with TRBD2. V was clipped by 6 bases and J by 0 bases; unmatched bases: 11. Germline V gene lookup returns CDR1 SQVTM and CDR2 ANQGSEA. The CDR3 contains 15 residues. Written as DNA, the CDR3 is TGCAGCGTGAAGGGAGGGCAGGTGAGCTCCTACGAGCAGTACTTC. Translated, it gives CSVKGGQVSSYEQYF.

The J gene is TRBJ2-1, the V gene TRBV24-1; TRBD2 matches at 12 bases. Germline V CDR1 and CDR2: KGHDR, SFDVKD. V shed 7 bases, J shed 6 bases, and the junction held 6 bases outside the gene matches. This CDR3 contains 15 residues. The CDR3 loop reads CATSETSGGPNEQFF. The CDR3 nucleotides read TGTGCCACCAGCGAGACTAGCGGGGGCCCCAATGAGCAGTTCTTC.

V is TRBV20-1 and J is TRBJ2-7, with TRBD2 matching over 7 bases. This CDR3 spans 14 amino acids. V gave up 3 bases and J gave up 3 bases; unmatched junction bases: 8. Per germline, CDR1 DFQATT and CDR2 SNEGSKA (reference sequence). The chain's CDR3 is CSARDRGDFYEQYF. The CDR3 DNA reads TGCAGTGCTAGGGATCGGGGGGATTTCTACGAGCAGTACTTC.

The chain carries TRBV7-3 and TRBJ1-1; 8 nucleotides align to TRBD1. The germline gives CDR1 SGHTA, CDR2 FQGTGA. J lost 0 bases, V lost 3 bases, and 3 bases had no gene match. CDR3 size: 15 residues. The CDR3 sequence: CASSLTGALNTEAFF. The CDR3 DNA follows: TGTGCCAGCAGCTTGACAGGGGCCCTGAACACTGAAGCTTTCTTT.

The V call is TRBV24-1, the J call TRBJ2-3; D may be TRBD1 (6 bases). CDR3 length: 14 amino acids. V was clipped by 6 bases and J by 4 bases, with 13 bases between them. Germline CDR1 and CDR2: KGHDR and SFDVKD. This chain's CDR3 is CATSPGVYADTQYF. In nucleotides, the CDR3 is TGTGCCACCAGTCCAGGGGTTTACGCAGATACGCAGTATTTT.

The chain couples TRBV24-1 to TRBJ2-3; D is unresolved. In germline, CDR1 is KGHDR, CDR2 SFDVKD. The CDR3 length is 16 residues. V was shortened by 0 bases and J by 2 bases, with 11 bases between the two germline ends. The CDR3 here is CATSDLRWTDTDTQYF. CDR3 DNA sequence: TGTGCCACCAGTGATTTGCGGTGGACGGACACAGATACGCAGTATTTT.

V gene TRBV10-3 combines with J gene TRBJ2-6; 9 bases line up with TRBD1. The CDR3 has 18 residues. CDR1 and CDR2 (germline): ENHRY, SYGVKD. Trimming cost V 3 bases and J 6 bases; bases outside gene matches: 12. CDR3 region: CAISDRDRVLTAANVLTF. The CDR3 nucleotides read TGTGCCATCAGTGATAGGGACAGGGTTCTTACTGCGGCCAACGTCCTGACTTTC.

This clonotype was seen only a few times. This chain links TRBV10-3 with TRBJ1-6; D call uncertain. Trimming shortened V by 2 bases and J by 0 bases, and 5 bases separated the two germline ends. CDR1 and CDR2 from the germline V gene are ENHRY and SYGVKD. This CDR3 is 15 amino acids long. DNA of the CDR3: TGTGCCATCAGTGAGGAGAGCTCCTATAATTCACCCCTCCACTTT. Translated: CAISEESSYNSPLHF.

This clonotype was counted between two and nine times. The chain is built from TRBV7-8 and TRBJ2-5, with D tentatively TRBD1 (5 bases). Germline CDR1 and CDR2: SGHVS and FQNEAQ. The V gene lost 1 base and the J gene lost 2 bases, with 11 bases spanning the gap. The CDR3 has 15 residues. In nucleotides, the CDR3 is TGTGCCAGCAGCTTAGGGGGCCGGCTTCAAGAGACCCAGTACTTC. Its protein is CASSLGGRLQETQYF.